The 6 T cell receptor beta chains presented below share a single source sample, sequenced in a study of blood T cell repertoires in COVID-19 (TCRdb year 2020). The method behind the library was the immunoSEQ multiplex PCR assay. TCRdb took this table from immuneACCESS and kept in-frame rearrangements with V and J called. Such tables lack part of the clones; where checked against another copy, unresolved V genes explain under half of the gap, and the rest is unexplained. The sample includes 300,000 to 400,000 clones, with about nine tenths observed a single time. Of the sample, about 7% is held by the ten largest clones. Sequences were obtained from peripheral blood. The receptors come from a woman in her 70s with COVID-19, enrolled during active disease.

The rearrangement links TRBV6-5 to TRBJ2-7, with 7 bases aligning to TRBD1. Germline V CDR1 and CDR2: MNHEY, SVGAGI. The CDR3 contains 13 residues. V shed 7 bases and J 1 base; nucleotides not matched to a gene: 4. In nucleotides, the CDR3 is TGTGCCAGCAACTCGGACAGGTCCTACGAGCAGTACTTC. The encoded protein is CASNSDRSYEQYF.

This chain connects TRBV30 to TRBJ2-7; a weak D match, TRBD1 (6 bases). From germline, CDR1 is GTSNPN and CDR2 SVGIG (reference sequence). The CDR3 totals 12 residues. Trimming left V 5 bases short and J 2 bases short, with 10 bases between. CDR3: CAWGGHPYEQYF. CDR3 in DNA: TGTGCCTGGGGGGGACATCCCTACGAGCAGTACTTC.

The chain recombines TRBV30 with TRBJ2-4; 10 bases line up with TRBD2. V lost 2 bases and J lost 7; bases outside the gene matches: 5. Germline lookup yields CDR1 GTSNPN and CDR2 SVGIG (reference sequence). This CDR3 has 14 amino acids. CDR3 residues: CAWSRTSGANIQYF. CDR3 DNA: TGTGCCTGGAGTCGTACTAGCGGGGCCAACATTCAGTACTTC. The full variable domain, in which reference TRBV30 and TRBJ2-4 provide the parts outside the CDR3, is SQTIHQWPATLVQPVGSPLSLECTVEGTSNPNLYWYRQAAGRGLQLLFYSVGIGQISSEVPQNLSASRPQDRQFILSSKKLLLSDSGFYLCAWSRTSGANIQYFGAGTRLSVL.

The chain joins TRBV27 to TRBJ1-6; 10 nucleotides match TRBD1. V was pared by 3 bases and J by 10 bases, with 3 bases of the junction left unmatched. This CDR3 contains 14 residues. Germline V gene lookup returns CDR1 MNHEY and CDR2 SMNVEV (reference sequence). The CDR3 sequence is CASSFSGQGSPLHF. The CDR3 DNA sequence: TGTGCCAGCAGTTTCTCGGGACAGGGGTCACCCCTCCACTTT.

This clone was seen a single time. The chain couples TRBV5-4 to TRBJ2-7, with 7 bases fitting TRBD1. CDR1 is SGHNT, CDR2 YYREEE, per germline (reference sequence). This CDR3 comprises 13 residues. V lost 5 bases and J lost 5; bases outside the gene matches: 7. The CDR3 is CASSATGVHEQYF. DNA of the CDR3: TGTGCCAGCAGTGCAACAGGGGTCCACGAGCAGTACTTC.

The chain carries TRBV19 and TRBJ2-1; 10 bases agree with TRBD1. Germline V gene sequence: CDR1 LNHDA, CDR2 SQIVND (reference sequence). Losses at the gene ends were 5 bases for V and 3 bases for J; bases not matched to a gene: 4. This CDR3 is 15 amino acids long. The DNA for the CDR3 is TGTGCCAGTAGTCTCCGGACAGGGGGCTACAATGAGCAGTTCTTC. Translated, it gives CASSLRTGGYNEQFF.